A single sample is the source of the 8 T cell receptor beta chains below, sequenced in a study of T cells in tuberculosis. Thawed, overnight-rested PBMC were stained with GMM-loaded CD1B tetramer, viability dye and anti-CD3, then sorted. CD1B tetramers were loaded with Rhodococcus equi-derived C32 glucose monomycolate. Repertoires were generated with immunoSEQ multiplex PCR, while TCRdb's copy carries only in-frame clones and drops some. This sample has 85,000 to 90,000 clones, with around 90% found just once. Sequencing was performed on CD1b-GMM tetramer-negative cells sorted from PBMCs. Receptor source: an adult woman with latent tuberculosis.

The CDR3 is CASSRTGVSYNEQFF. As DNA, the CDR3 is TGTGCCAGCAGCCGGACAGGAGTCTCCTACAATGAGCAGTTCTTC. The chain is built from TRBV5-4 and TRBJ2-1; 7 bases match TRBD1. The junction had 4 bases not matched to a gene; V was cut back by 4 bases and J by 0 bases. Germline lookup yields CDR1 SGHNT and CDR2 YYREEE (reference sequence). The CDR3 loop spans 15 amino acids.

V is TRBV29-1 and J is TRBJ2-1; 7 positions agree with TRBD1. Germline V gene lookup returns CDR1 SQVTM and CDR2 ANQGSEA. V lost 4 bases to trimming and J lost 4 bases; unmatched junction nucleotides: 4. The length of the CDR3 is 13 residues. The CDR3 region is CSVAGGSYNEQFF. The CDR3 DNA reads TGCAGCGTTGCAGGGGGATCGTACAATGAGCAGTTCTTC.

The gene calls are TRBV6-1 and TRBJ2-1; 9 positions match TRBD1. Germline V gives CDR1 MNHNS, CDR2 SASEGT. The length of the CDR3 is 16 residues. V shed 1 base, J shed 2 bases, and the junction held 3 bases outside the gene matches. CDR3: CASSEEGQGTYNEQFF. The CDR3 nucleotides are TGTGCCAGCAGTGAAGAGGGACAGGGTACCTACAATGAGCAGTTCTTC.

In this sample, this clone turned up a few times. V and J are TRBV7-2 and TRBJ1-2; D ambiguous. Trimming left V 6 bases short and J 0 bases short, with 11 bases between. The CDR3 is 14 amino acids. CDR1 and CDR2 from the germline V gene are SGHTA and FQGNSA. CDR3 in amino acids: CASRLEGANYGYTF. The CDR3 nucleotides are TGTGCCAGCAGGCTCGAGGGAGCTAACTATGGCTACACCTTC.

In DNA form, the CDR3 reads TGCGCCAGCAGCGGACTAGCGGGAGGCCAAGAGACCCAGTACTTC. Translation gives CASSGLAGGQETQYF. This chain joins TRBV5-1 and TRBJ2-5; 14 bases agree with TRBD2. CDR1 and CDR2 (germline): SGHRS, YFSETQ. There are 15 residues in the CDR3. The ends lost 4 bases at V and 1 base at J; junction bases unmatched: 0.

This chain links TRBV12-5 with TRBJ2-7; D possibly corresponds to TRBD2 (6 bases). Trimming took off 4 bases at V and 4 bases at J, with 14 bases between the two ends. The CDR3 contains 14 residues. The germline V gene encodes CDR1 LGHNT and CDR2 FRNRAP. The CDR3 bases are TGTGCTAGTGGTTCTGGAGTCGCGGGGTACGAGCAGTACTTC. Translated: CASGSGVAGYEQYF.

This clone was seen more than once but under ten times. The rearrangement uses TRBV6-1 and TRBJ2-1; 12 bases match TRBD1. Germline assignment: CDR1 MNHNS and CDR2 SASEGT. The CDR3 runs 14 residues. Germline trimming cut 10 bases from V and 12 bases from J; bases unmatched to any gene: 13. The CDR3 sequence: CATQAGTGGEWQFF. DNA of the CDR3: TGTGCCACCCAGGCCGGGACAGGGGGCGAATGGCAGTTCTTC.

The rearrangement links TRBV7-8 to TRBJ1-3, with D perhaps TRBD1 (6 bases). This CDR3 is 15 amino acids long. In germline, CDR1 is SGHVS, CDR2 FQNEAQ. Trimming removed 2 bases from V and 0 bases from J, with 8 bases in between. This CDR3 is CASSLRGGSGNTIYF. DNA of the CDR3: TGTGCCAGCAGCTTAAGGGGGGGCTCTGGAAACACCATATATTTT. The full variable domain, rest sourced from reference TRBV7-8 and TRBJ1-3, is GAGVSQSPRYKVAKRGQDVALRCDPISGHVSLFWYQQALGQGPEFLTYFQNEAQLDKSGLPSDRFFAERPEGSVSTLKIQRTQQEDSAVYLCASSLRGGSGNTIYFGEGSWLTVV.